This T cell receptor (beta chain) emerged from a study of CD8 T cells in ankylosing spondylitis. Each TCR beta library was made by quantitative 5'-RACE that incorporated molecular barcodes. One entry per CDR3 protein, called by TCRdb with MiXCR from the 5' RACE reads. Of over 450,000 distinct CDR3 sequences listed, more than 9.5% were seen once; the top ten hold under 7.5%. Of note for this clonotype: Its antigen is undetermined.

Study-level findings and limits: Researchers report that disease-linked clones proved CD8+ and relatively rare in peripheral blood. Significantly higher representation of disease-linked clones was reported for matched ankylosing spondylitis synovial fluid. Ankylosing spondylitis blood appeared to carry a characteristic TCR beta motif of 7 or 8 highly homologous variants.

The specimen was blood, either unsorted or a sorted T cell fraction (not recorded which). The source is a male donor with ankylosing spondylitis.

The CDR3 bases are TGTGCCACCCCGATAGGCAGGGAATCTTACGAGCAGTACGTC. Translation: CATPIGRESYEQYV. V gene TRBV6-1 combines with J gene TRBJ2-7; D perhaps matches TRBD1 (5 bases). V was shortened by 10 bases and J by 4 bases, with 20 bases between the two germline ends. Germline assignment: CDR1 MNHNS and CDR2 SASEGT. This CDR3 is built from 14 residues.